Each of the 18 T cell receptor beta chains below was sequenced from the same sample in a study of CD8+ T cells in alopecia areata. The sample's treatment: oral pan-JAK inhibitor, 5-10 mg twice daily. Patients with alopecia areata provided lesional scalp punch biopsies as well as peripheral blood. Sequencing relied on a cDNA template that was reverse transcribed from extracted RNA. Sequencing was performed with immunoSEQ multiplex PCR; in TCRdb, only in-frame clones are kept and a portion is missing. The repertoire holds a few thousand clones, with more than 65% as singletons. The sequenced sample was skin, obtained at week 24, from a patient treated with tofacitinib. Receptor source: a human donor with alopecia areata.

This sequence joins TRBV5-8 and TRBJ2-3, with TRBD1 as a possible D gene (5 bases). Per germline, CDR1 SGHTS and CDR2 YDEGEE. CDR3 length equals 16 residues. The ends were cut back, 0 bases at V and 1 base at J, with 12 bases in the middle. The CDR3 loop is CASSLAKGLRTDTQYF. CDR3 nucleotides: TGTGCCAGCAGCTTGGCCAAGGGGCTGCGCACAGATACGCAGTATTTT.

As to this clone: The junction shows a germline mismatch at one end, possibly a read error. V is TRBV5-1 and J is TRBJ2-1; 7 positions match TRBD2. Looked up from germline, CDR1 is SGHRS and CDR2 is YFSETQ. This CDR3 has 15 amino acids. Here the CDR3 reads CASSRGGGSYNEQLF. In nucleotides, the CDR3 is TGCGCCAGCAGCCGCGGGGGAGGCTCCTACAATGAGCAGCTCTTC.

In the case of this clone: A junction end diverges from the germline sequence, so it may reflect a read error. The chain links TRBV7-7 to TRBJ2-1; 9 bases are shared with TRBD1. Germline V gene sequence: CDR1 SSHAT, CDR2 FNYEAQ (reference sequence). This CDR3 comprises 15 residues. CDR3 bases: TGTGCTAGCAGCCAGGACAGGGGAACCTACAATGAGCAGTTCTTC. This codes for CASSQDRGTYNEQFF.

The rearrangement joins TRBV10-3 to TRBJ2-5; the match to TRBD1 covers 8 bases. Gene TRBJ2-7 matches the end of the DNA better, so the J call may be wrong. The germline CDR1 and CDR2 sequences are ENHRY and SYGVKD. The CDR3 loop spans 15 amino acids. CDR3 protein: CAISGAGTGAYEQYF. CDR3 DNA: TGTGCCATCAGTGGAGCCGGGACAGGAGCCTACGAGCAGTACTTC.

The gene calls are TRBV4-2 and TRBJ1-4; possibly TRBD1 for D (5 bases). This CDR3 has 18 residues. V dropped 0 bases and J dropped 0 bases, with 14 bases sitting between them. The germline V gene encodes CDR1 LGHNA and CDR2 YNFKEQ. The CDR3 sequence: CASSQDRRGFATNEKLFF. In nucleotides, the CDR3 is TGTGCCAGCAGCCAAGATAGGCGGGGCTTCGCAACTAATGAAAAACTGTTTTTT.

The rearrangement links TRBV10-2 to TRBJ1-4; no clear D gene. With 6 bases removed from V and 0 bases from J, the gap between germline ends came to 8 bases. The CDR3 is 14 amino acids. Germline V gene data show CDR1 as WSHSY and CDR2 as SAAADI. The CDR3 reads CASSHLATNEKLFF. The CDR3 nucleotides are TGCGCCAGCAGCCATCTCGCAACTAATGAAAAACTGTTTTTT.

The rearrangement uses TRBV7-2 and TRBJ2-7; D uncertain. This CDR3 is built from 12 residues. V lost 5 bases, J lost 3 bases, and 8 bases lay in between. Germline loops: CDR1 SGHTA, CDR2 FQGNSA. CDR3 bases: TGTGCCAGCAGCGACACCCACTACGAGCAGTACTTC. It is translated as CASSDTHYEQYF.

The rearrangement uses TRBV23-1 and TRBJ1-3; D possibly corresponds to TRBD1 (6 bases). TRBV23-1 is an ORF, with its function uncertain. V was pared by 2 bases and J by 0 bases, with 17 bases between. CDR3 length equals 18 residues. The CDR3 nucleotides are TGCGCCAGCAGTCAAGGGGGGGCAGGGGTCCTCTCTGGAAACACCATATATTTT. The encoded protein is CASSQGGAGVLSGNTIYF.

The chain carries TRBV19 and TRBJ2-1, with 7 bases matching TRBD1. J lost 4 bases, V lost 6 bases, and 12 bases had no gene match. The CDR3 runs to 16 residues. Germline-derived CDR1 and CDR2 are LNHDA and SQIVND (reference sequence). The chain's CDR3 is CASRTPHRGSYNEQFF. CDR3 sequence (DNA): TGTGCCAGTAGGACCCCCCACAGGGGCTCATACAATGAGCAGTTCTTC.

Sample share makes this clone large. The V gene is TRBV7-9, the J gene TRBJ1-1; unclear D gene. Germline V gene sequence: CDR1 SEHNR, CDR2 FQNEAQ (reference sequence). This CDR3 has 15 residues. Trimming removed 0 bases at V and 6 bases at J, with 14 bases between. CDR3 in amino acids: CASSLALGSGAEAFF. The CDR3 DNA follows: TGTGCCAGCAGCTTAGCTTTAGGGTCGGGCGCTGAAGCTTTCTTT. The variable domain in full, completed from reference TRBV7-9 and TRBJ1-1, reads DTGVSQNPRHKITKRGQNVTFRCDPISEHNRLYWYRQTLGQGPEFLTYFQNEAQLEKSRLLSDRFSAERPKGSFSTLEIQRTEQGDSAMYLCASSLALGSGAEAFFGQGTRLTVV.

The chain's CDR3 is CASSITGTGNEQFF. CDR3 in DNA: TGTGCCAGCAGCATAACCGGGACAGGCAATGAGCAGTTCTTC. The chain joins TRBV7-2 to TRBJ2-1; 8 bases agree with TRBD1. V was clipped by 5 bases and J by 6 bases; unmatched bases: 6. The CDR3 length is 14 residues. Germline V gene data show CDR1 as SGHTA and CDR2 as FQGNSA.

This sequence joins TRBV6-6 and TRBJ2-3; D not certain. The CDR3 spans 13 residues. The ends were cut back, 9 bases at V and 4 bases at J, with 14 bases in the middle. Per the germline V gene, CDR1 is MNHNY and CDR2 is SVGAGI (reference sequence). CDR3 nucleotides: TGTGCCAGTAAACCGTCCCTTCCAGATACGCAGTATTTT. Translation gives CASKPSLPDTQYF.

V and J are TRBV6-1 and TRBJ1-1; D is ambiguous. Between the trimmed V and J ends, which lost 4 bases and 0 bases, there was a span of 27 bases. Germline CDR1 is MNHNS and CDR2 is SASEGT. CDR3 length: 20 amino acids. This chain's CDR3 is CASSARRGRWPLAMNTEAFF. The CDR3 nucleotides are TGTGCCAGCAGTGCCCGGAGAGGGAGGTGGCCTCTAGCAATGAACACTGAAGCTTTCTTT.

This rearrangement joins TRBV7-9 to TRBJ1-2; 7 positions agree with TRBD1. Germline loops: CDR1 SEHNR, CDR2 FQNEAQ (reference sequence). The V segment lost 4 bases and the J segment 4 bases; nucleotides outside the gene matches: 12. There are 16 residues in the CDR3. The CDR3 loop is CASSSWDSESLYGYTF. The CDR3 DNA is TGTGCCAGCAGCTCCTGGGACAGCGAGTCCCTCTATGGCTACACCTTC. The full variable domain, with the rest looked up from reference TRBV7-9 and TRBJ1-2, is DTGVSQNPRHKITKRGQNVTFRCDPISEHNRLYWYRQTLGQGPEFLTYFQNEAQLEKSRLLSDRFSAERPKGSFSTLEIQRTEQGDSAMYLCASSSWDSESLYGYTFGSGTRLTVV.

The V and J genes are TRBV7-2 and TRBJ2-1; TRBD2 is a possible D gene (6 bases). The germline V gene encodes CDR1 SGHTA and CDR2 FQGNSA. The CDR3 loop spans 17 amino acids. V was shortened by 2 bases and J by 2 bases, with 16 bases between the two germline ends. In nucleotides, the CDR3 is TGTGCCAGCAGCTTAATCTTCGGCGGGGCGACCTACAATGAGCAGTTCTTC. Its translation: CASSLIFGGATYNEQFF.

The rearrangement joins TRBV5-1 to TRBJ2-5; TRBD2 is a possible D gene (6 bases). V lost 2 bases to trimming and J lost 5 bases, with 10 bases between them. Germline CDR1 and CDR2: SGHRS and YFSETQ. The CDR3 is 13 amino acids. CDR3 region: CASSFQAGETQYF. CDR3 DNA sequence: TGCGCCAGCAGCTTTCAGGCGGGGGAGACCCAGTACTTC.

This clone has a handful of counts. The chain joins TRBV6-8 to TRBJ2-7; D gene uncertain. The CDR3 runs to 11 residues. Trimming took 5 bases from V and 2 from J, leaving 4 bases between them. Germline loops: CDR1 MNHGY, CDR2 SAAAGT. The DNA of the CDR3 is TGTGCCAGCAGTCCCCCCTACGAGCAGTACTTC. This encodes CASSPPYEQYF.

V is TRBV4-3 and J is TRBJ2-5; D remains unclear. The DNA matches TRBJ2-7 better at its end, which makes the J call doubtful. CDR3 length equals 13 residues. From germline, CDR1 is LGHNA and CDR2 YSLEER. The CDR3 nucleotides read TGCGCCAGCAGCCAAGATTCGGCCTACGAGCAGTACTTC. This gives the protein CASSQDSAYEQYF.